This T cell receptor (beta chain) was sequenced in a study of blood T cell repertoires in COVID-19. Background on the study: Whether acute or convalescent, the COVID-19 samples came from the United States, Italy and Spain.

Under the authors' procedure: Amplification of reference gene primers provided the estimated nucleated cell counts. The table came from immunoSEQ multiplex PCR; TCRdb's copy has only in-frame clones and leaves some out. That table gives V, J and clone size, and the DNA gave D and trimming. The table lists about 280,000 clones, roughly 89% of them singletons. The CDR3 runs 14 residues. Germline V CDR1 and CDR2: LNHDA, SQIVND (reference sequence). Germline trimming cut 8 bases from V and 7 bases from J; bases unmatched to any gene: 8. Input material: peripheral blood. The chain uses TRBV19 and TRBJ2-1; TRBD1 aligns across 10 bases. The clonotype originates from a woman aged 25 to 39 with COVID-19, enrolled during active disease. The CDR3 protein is CASSPTGGINEQFF. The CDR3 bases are TGTGCCAGTTCACCGACAGGGGGCATAAATGAGCAGTTCTTC.